A selection of T cell receptor beta chains follows, all from one sample in a study of blood T cell repertoires in COVID-19. Libraries were prepared by immunoSEQ multiplex PCR; TCRdb keeps only in-frame clonotypes and omits some of them. The table includes hundreds of thousands of clones, 70% to 90% detected once. The sequenced material came from peripheral blood. The origin of the receptors is a woman in her fifties or sixties with active or convalescent COVID-19. Each CDR3 is given with its conserved first and last residue. The D gene is left open where the match is weak. Size is omitted from some rows. Given values are once, few, many or a class for expanded clones.

NA,TRBJ2-3,TRBV7-6,TRBD2,CASSLVAGGITDTQYF,TGTGCCAGCAGCTTAGTAGCGGGAGGAATCACAGATACGCAGTATTTT
few,TRBJ2-2,TRBV24-1,TRBD1,CATSDSGRGLTGELFF,TGTGCCACCAGTGATTCTGGCAGGGGGCTTACCGGGGAGCTGTTTTTT
NA,TRBJ2-7,TRBV28,NA,CASSFGLTPDF,TGTGCCAGCAGTTTTGGGCTCACGCCAGACTTC
NA,TRBJ2-7,TRBV28,NA,CASSLWQRTSSYEQYF,TGTGCCAGCAGTTTATGGCAGCGGACCAGCTCCTACGAGCAGTACTTC
NA,TRBJ2-7,TRBV5-1,TRBD1,CASSLLAGQDASYEQYF,TGCGCCAGCAGCTTGTTGGCAGGACAGGACGCCTCCTACGAGCAGTACTTC
NA,TRBJ2-5,TRBV5-1,TRBD2,CASSGLAGGKETQYF,TGCGCCAGCAGCGGGCTAGCGGGAGGGAAAGAGACCCAGTACTTC
NA,TRBJ2-2,TRBV19,NA,CASSVDTFNTGELFF,TGTGCCAGTAGTGTAGACACTTTCAACACCGGGGAGCTGTTTTTT
once,TRBJ2-1,TRBV5-1,NA,CASSFAEPNSGEQFF,TGCGCCAGCAGCTTCGCTGAACCGAACAGCGGTGAGCAGTTCTTC
once,TRBJ2-4,TRBV10-3,TRBD2,CAISESSGTSGQNIQYF,TGTGCCATCAGTGAGTCTAGTGGGACTAGCGGTCAAAACATTCAGTACTTC
NA,TRBJ2-1,TRBV24-1,TRBD2,CATSDSRAGGYNEQFF,TGTGCCACCAGTGATTCTAGAGCGGGAGGCTACAATGAGCAGTTCTTC
NA,TRBJ2-7,TRBV3-1/TRBV3-2,NA,CASSQDLASSYEQYF,TGTGCCAGCAGCCAAGACTTAGCGAGCTCCTACGAGCAGTACTTC
NA,TRBJ2-1,TRBV18,TRBD2,CASSPSSGTGNEQFF,TGTGCCAGCTCACCATCTAGCGGGACTGGGAATGAGCAGTTCTTC
NA,TRBJ1-2,TRBV6-4,NA,CASSTRRRKTHGYTF,TGTGCCAGCAGTACCCGGCGACGTAAGACTCATGGCTACACCTTC
NA,TRBJ2-1,TRBV6-5,TRBD2,CAGKTSGRTNEQFF,TGTGCCGGCAAGACTAGCGGGAGAACCAATGAGCAGTTCTTC